This entry concerns a single TCR beta chain. Its antigen remains unknown. CDR1 is SGHAT and CDR2 is FQNNGV in the germline V gene. V lost 6 bases to trimming and J lost 0 bases, with 18 bases between them. The CDR3 is made up of 16 amino acids. The data were taken from a study of shared clonotypes between healthy human individuals. TCRdb's table, derived via immunoSEQ multiplex PCR, lists solely in-frame clones and lacks some. Of some 490,000 clones listed, 78% were seen once; the top ten hold more than 10%. Findings and limits, study-wide: Only blood samples were collected, and tissue repertoires likely differ.

The clonotype originates from a woman in her 40s in good health. Some clones in this sample may be carry-over from other donors' samples. The chain uses TRBV11-2 and TRBJ2-7; D is unresolved. Source material: PBMCs. DNA of the CDR3: TGTGCCAGCAGAATGGCCTGGGCAGGCCTCTCCTACGAGCAGTACTTC. It codes for CASRMAWAGLSYEQYF.